These 5 T cell receptor beta chains came from one sample sequenced in a study of blood T cell repertoires in COVID-19. TCRdb's copy holds only in-frame clones and misses some; the assay was immunoSEQ multiplex PCR. Among approximately 24,000 clones listed, roughly 84% were seen once. The specimen was peripheral blood. The source of these receptors is a human donor in a cohort sampled during active COVID-19.

This chain uses TRBV24-1 with TRBJ2-5, with D perhaps matching TRBD1 (6 bases). The CDR3 extends over 14 amino acids. V shed 3 bases and J shed 2 bases, with 9 bases lying between them. Germline assignment: CDR1 KGHDR and CDR2 SFDVKD. The CDR3 bases are TGTGCCACCAGTGATCAGGGGATACAAGAGACCCAGTACTTC. Residues: CATSDQGIQETQYF.

This chain uses TRBV7-2 with TRBJ2-5, with a weak D call TRBD2 (6 bases). This CDR3 contains 13 residues. V lost 1 base, J lost 4 bases, and 7 bases lay in between. Germline lookup yields CDR1 SGHTA and CDR2 FQGNSA. CDR3 in amino acids: CASSLDGGETQYF. CDR3 coding DNA: TGTGCCAGCAGCTTAGACGGGGGAGAGACCCAGTACTTC.

The chain uses TRBV7-2 and TRBJ2-1, with D possibly matching TRBD2 (5 bases). Germline V lookup: CDR1 SGHTA, CDR2 FQGNSA. The CDR3 covers 13 residues. V lost 1 base to trimming and J lost 13 bases, with 14 bases between them. The CDR3 DNA reads as TGTGCCAGCAGCTTAGACGGGTCCGGGATACAGTTCTTC. Amino acid sequence: CASSLDGSGIQFF.

This clone has more than one count but fewer than ten. This chain uses TRBV5-4 with TRBJ1-6; weak D call: TRBD1 (5 bases). V was trimmed by 10 bases and J by 5 bases, leaving 10 bases between them. Per germline, CDR1 SGHNT and CDR2 YYREEE (reference sequence). This CDR3 has 12 amino acids. The CDR3 coding sequence is TGTGCCCCGGGGGAGAATAATTCACCCCTCCACTTT. Translating gives CAPGENNSPLHF.

The chain has TRBV5-1 and TRBJ1-6; TRBD1 matches 9 bases. V was clipped by 4 bases and J by 7 bases; unmatched bases: 3. The CDR3 has 14 amino acids. Germline V gene sequence: CDR1 SGHRS, CDR2 YFSETQ. CDR3 amino acids: CASSQGQGNSPLHF. CDR3 in DNA: TGCGCCAGCAGCCAGGGACAGGGCAATTCACCCCTCCACTTT.